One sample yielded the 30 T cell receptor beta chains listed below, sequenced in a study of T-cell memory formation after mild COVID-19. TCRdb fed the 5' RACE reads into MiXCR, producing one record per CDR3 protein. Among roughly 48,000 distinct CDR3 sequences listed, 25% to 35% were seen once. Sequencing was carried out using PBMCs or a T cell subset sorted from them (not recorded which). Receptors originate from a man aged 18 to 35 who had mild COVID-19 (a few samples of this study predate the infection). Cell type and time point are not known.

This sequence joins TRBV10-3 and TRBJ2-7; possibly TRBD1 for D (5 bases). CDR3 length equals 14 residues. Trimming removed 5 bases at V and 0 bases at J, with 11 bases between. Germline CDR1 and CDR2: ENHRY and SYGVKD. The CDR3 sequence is CAISPLTDSYEQYF. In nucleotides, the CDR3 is TGTGCCATCAGTCCATTGACAGACTCCTACGAGCAGTACTTC.

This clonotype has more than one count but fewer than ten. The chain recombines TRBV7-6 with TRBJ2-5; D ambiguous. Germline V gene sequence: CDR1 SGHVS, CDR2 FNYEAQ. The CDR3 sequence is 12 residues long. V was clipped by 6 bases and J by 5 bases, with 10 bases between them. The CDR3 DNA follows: TGTGCCAGCAGTTCGATGGGGGAGACCCAGTACTTC. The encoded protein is CASSSMGETQYF. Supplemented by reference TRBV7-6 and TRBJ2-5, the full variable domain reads GAGVSQSPRYKVTKRGQDVALRCDPISGHVSLYWYRQALGQGPEFLTYFNYEAQQDKSGLPNDRFSAERPEGSISTLTIQRTEQRDSAMYRCASSSMGETQYFGPGTRLLVL.

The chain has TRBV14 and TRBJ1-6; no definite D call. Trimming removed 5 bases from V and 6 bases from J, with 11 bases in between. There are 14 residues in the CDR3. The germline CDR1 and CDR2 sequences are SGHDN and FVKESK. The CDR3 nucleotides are TGTGCCAGCAGCTCCACAGTGTTTAATTCACCCCTCCACTTT. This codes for CASSSTVFNSPLHF.

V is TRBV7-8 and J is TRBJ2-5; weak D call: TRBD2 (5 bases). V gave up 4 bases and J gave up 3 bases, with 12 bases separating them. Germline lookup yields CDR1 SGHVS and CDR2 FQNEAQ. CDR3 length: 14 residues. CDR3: CASSSVDSEETQYF. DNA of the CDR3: TGTGCCAGCAGCTCTGTGGACTCAGAAGAGACCCAGTACTTC. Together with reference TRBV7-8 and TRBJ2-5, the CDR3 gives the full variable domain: GAGVSQSPRYKVAKRGQDVALRCDPISGHVSLFWYQQALGQGPEFLTYFQNEAQLDKSGLPSDRFFAERPEGSVSTLKIQRTQQEDSAVYLCASSSVDSEETQYFGPGTRLLVL.

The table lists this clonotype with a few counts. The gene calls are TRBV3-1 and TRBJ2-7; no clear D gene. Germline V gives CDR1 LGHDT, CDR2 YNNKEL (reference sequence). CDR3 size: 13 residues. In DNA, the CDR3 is TGTGCCAGCAGCACCACTGGAGCATCTAGGATCTCTGTC. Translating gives CASSTTGASRISV.

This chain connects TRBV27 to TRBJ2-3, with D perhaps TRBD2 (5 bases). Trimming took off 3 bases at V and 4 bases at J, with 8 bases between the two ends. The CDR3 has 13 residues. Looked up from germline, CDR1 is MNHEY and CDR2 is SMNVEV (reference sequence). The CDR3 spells CASSFVGADTQYF. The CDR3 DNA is TGTGCCAGCAGTTTCGTGGGAGCAGATACGCAGTATTTT.

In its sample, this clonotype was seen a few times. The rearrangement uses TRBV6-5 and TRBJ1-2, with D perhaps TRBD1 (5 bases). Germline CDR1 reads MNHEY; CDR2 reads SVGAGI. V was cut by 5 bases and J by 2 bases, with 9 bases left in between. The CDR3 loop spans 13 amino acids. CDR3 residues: CASSLDSNYGYTF. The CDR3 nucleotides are TGTGCCAGCAGTCTAGACAGCAACTATGGCTACACCTTC.

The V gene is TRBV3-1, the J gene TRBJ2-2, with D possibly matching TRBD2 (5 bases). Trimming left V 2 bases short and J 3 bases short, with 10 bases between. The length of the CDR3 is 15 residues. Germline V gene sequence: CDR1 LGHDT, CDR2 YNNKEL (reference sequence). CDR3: CASSQLKADTGELFF. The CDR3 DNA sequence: TGTGCCAGCAGCCAACTCAAAGCGGACACCGGGGAGCTGTTTTTT. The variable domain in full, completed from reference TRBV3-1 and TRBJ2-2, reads DTAVSQTPKYLVTQMGNDKSIKCEQNLGHDTMYWYKQDSKKFLKIMFSYNNKELIINETVPNRFSPKSPDKAHLNLHINSLELGDSAVYFCASSQLKADTGELFFGEGSRLTVL.

The CDR3 DNA reads as TGTGCCAGCAGCCGCCAAAGGTCTACAAATACGCAGTATTTT. Its protein product is CASSRQRSTNTQYF. This chain uses TRBV12-3 or TRBV12-4 with TRBJ2-3; D is undetermined. The CDR3 totals 14 residues. Deletions cut 6 bases from V and 7 bases from J, with 17 bases between.

The CDR3 DNA reads TGTGCCAGCACGAGGCAGGAAAATTCACCCCTCCACTTT. It yields the protein CASTRQENSPLHF. V is TRBV12-3 or TRBV12-4 and J is TRBJ1-6; D remains ambiguous. The CDR3 runs 13 residues. V lost 7 bases and J 7 bases, leaving 11 bases between the germline ends.

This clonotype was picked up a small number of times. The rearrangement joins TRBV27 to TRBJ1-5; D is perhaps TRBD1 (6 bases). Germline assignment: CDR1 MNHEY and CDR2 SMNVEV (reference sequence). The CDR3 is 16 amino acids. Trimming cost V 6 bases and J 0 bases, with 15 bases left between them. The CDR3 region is CASSHRGPPSNQPQHF. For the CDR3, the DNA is TGTGCCAGCAGCCACCGGGGGCCCCCTAGCAATCAGCCCCAGCATTTT.

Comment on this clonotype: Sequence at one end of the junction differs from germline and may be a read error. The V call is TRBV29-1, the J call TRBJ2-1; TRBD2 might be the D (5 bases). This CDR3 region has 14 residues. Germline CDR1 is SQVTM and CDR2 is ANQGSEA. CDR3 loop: CSVVLPDSSNEQFF. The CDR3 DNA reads TGCAGCGTTGTTCTCCCGGACTCCTCCAATGAGCAGTTCTTC.

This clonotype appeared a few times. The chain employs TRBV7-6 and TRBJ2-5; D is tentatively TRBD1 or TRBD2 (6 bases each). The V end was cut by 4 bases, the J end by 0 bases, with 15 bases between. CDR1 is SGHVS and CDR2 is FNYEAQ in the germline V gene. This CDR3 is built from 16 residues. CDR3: CASSWGTGAYQETQYF. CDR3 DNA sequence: TGTGCCAGCAGCTGGGGCACGGGGGCGTACCAAGAGACCCAGTACTTC.

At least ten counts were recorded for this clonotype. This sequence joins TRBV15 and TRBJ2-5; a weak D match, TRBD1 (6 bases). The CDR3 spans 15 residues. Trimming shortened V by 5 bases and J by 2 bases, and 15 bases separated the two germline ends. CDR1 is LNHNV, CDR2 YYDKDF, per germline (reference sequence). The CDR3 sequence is CATSVDRRPQETQYF. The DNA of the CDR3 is TGTGCCACCAGCGTTGACAGGAGACCTCAAGAGACCCAGTACTTC.

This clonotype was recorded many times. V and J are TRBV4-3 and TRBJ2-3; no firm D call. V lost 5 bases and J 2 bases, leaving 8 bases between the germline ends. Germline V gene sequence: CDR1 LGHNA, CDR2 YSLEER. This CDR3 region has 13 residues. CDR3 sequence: CASSREDTDTQYF. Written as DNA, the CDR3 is TGCGCCAGCAGCAGGGAAGACACAGATACGCAGTATTTT.

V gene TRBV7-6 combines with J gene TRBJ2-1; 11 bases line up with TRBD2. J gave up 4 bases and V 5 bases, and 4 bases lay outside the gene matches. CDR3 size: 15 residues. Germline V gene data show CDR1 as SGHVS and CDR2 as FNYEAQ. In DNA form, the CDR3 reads TGTGCCAGCAGCCGACTAGCGGGATTGTACAATGAGCAGTTCTTC. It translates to CASSRLAGLYNEQFF.

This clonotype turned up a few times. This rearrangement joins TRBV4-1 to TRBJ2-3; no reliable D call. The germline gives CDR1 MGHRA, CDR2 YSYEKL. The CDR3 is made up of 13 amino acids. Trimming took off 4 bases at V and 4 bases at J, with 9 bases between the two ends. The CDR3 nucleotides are TGCGCCAGCAGCCGAACAGAGTCAGATACGCAGTATTTT. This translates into CASSRTESDTQYF.

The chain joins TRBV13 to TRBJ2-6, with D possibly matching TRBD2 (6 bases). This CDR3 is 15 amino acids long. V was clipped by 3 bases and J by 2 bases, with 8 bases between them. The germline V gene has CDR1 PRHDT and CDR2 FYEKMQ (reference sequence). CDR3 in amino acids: CASSFGGTGANVLTF. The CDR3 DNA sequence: TGTGCCAGCAGCTTCGGAGGGACTGGGGCCAACGTCCTGACTTTC.

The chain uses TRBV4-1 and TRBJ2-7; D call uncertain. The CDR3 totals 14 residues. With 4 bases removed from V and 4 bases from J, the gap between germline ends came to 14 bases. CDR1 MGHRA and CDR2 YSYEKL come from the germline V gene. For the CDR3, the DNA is TGCGCCAGCAGCCCGCGACATGGCCTATACGAGCAGTACTTC. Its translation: CASSPRHGLYEQYF.

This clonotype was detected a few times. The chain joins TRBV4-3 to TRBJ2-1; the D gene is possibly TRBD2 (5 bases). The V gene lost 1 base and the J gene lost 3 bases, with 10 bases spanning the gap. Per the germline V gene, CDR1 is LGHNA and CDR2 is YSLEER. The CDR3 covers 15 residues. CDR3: CASSQGTSNYNEQFF. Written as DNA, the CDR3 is TGCGCCAGCAGCCAAGGAACTAGTAACTACAATGAGCAGTTCTTC.

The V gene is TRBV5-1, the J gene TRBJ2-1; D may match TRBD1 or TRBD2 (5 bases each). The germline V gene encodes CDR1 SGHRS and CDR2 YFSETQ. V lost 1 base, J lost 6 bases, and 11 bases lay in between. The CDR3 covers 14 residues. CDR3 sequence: CASSLRGGSNEQFF. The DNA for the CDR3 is TGCGCCAGCAGCTTGCGTGGGGGATCCAATGAGCAGTTCTTC.

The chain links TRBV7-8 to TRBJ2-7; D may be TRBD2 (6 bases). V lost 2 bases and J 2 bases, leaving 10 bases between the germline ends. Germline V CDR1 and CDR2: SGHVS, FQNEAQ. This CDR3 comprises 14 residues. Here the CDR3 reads CASSLQAGTYEQYF. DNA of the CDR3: TGTGCCAGCAGCTTACAGGCGGGGACCTACGAGCAGTACTTC.

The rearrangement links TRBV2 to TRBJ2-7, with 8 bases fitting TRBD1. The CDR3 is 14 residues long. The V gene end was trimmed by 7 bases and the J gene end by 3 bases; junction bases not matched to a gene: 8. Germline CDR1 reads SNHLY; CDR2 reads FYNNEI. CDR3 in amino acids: CASTSGQGVYEQYV. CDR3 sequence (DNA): TGTGCCAGCACCTCCGGACAGGGAGTCTACGAGCAGTACGTC.

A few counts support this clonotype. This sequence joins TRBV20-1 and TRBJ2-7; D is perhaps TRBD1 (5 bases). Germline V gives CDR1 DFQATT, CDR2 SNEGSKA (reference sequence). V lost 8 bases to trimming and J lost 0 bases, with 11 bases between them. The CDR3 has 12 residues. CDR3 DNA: TGCAGTCCTCAGGGTAGCTCCTACGAGCAGTACTTC. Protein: CSPQGSSYEQYF.

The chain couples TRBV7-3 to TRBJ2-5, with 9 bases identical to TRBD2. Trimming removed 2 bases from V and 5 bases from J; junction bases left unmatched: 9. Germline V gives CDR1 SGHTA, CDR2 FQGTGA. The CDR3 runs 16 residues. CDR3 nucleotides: TGTGCCAGCAGCTTAGATCCCGGACTAGCGACGGAGACCCAGTACTTC. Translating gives CASSLDPGLATETQYF.

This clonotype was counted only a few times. The CDR3 coding sequence is TGCGCCAGCAGCTCGTGGAAAGGGACGGACTTCTGGGAGCAGTACTTC. Translated: CASSSWKGTDFWEQYF. The V call is TRBV4-3, the J call TRBJ2-7; possibly TRBD1 or TRBD2 for D (5 bases each). The CDR3 is 16 residues long. Germline V lookup: CDR1 LGHNA, CDR2 YSLEER. The germline V and J ends were trimmed by 5 bases and 7 bases, with 24 bases remaining between them.

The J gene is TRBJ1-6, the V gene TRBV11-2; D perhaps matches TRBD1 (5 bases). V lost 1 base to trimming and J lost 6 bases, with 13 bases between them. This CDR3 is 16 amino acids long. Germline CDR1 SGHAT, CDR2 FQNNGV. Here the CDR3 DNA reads TGTGCCAGCAGCTTAGTTGCCGGGGGTTTTAATTCACCCCTCCACTTT. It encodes CASSLVAGGFNSPLHF.

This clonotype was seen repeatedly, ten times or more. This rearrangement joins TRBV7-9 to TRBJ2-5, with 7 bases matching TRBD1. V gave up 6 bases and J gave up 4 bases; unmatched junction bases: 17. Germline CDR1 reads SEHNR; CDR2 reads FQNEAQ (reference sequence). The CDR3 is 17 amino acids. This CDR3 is CASRSEGQTSWRETQYF. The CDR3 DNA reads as TGTGCCAGCAGGTCCGAGGGACAGACCTCTTGGAGAGAGACCCAGTACTTC.

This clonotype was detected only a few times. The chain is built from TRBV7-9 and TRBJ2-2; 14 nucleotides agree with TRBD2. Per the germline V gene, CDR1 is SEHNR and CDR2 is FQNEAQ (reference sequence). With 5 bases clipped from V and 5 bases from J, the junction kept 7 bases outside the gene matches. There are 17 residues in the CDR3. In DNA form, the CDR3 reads TGTGCCAGCAGCCCCCGGAGGACTAGCGGGGGGACCGGGGAGCTGTTTTTT. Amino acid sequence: CASSPRRTSGGTGELFF.

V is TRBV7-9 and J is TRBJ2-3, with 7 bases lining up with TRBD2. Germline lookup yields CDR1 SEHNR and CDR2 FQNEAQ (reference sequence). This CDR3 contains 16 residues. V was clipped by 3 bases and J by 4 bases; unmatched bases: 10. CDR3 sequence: CASSFKAGLRPDTQYF. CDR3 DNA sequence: TGTGCCAGCAGCTTTAAAGCGGGGCTTCGACCAGATACGCAGTATTTT.